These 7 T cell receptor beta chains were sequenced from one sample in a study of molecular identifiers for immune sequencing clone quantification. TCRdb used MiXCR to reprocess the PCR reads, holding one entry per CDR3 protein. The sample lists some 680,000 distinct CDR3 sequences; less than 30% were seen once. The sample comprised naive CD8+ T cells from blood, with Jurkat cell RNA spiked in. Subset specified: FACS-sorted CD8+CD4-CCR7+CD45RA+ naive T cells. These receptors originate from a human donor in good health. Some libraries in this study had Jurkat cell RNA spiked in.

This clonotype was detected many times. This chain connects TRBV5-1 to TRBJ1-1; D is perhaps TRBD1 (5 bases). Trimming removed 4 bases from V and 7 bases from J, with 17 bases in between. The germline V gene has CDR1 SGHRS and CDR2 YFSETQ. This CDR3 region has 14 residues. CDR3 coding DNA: TGCGCCAGCAGCCCAGGGACCGGGATAAATGAAGCTTTCTTT. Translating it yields CASSPGTGINEAFF. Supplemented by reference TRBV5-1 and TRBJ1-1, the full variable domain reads KAGVTQTPRYLIKTRGQQVTLSCSPISGHRSVSWYQQTPGQGLQFLFEYFSETQRNKGNFPGRFSGRQFSNSRSEMNVSTLELGDSALYLCASSPGTGINEAFFGQGTRLTVV.

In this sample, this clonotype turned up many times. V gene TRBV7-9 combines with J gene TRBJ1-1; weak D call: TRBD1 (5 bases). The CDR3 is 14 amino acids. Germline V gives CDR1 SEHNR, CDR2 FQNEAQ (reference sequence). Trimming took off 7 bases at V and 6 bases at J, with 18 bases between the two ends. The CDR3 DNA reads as TGTGCCAGCACCCTTAGTGGGGGAGAGGCTGAAGCTTTCTTT. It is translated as CASTLSGGEAEAFF.

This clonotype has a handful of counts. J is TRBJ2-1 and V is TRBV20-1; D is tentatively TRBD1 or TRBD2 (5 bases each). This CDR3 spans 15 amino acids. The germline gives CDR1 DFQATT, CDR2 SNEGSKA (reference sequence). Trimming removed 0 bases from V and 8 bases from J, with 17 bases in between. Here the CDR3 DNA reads TGCAGTGCTAGAGATGGTTGGGGGAGCGGACATGAGCAGTTCTTC. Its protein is CSARDGWGSGHEQFF.

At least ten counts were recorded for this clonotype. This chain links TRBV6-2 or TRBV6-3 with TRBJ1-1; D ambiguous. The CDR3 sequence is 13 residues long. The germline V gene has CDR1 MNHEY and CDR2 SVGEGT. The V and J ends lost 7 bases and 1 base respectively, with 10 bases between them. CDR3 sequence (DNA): TGTGCCAGCATTTGGGCCCAGAACACTGAAGCTTTCTTT. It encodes CASIWAQNTEAFF.

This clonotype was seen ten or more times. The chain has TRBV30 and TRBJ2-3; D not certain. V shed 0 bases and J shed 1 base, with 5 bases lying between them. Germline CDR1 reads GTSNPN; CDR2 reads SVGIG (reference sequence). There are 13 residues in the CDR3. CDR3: CAWSVVGTDTQYF. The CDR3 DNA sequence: TGTGCCTGGAGTGTGGTTGGCACAGATACGCAGTATTTT. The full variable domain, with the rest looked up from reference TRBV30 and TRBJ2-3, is SQTIHQWPATLVQPVGSPLSLECTVEGTSNPNLYWYRQAAGRGLQLLFYSVGIGQISSEVPQNLSASRPQDRQFILSSKKLLLSDSGFYLCAWSVVGTDTQYFGPGTRLTVL.

The CDR3 loop is CASSLRAGYTGELFF. Written as DNA, the CDR3 is TGTGCCAGCAGCCTCCGCGCCGGGTACACCGGGGAGCTGTTTTTT. This rearrangement joins TRBV13 to TRBJ2-2; D gene ambiguous. The ends were cut back, 5 bases at V and 3 bases at J, with 13 bases in the middle. Germline values: CDR1 PRHDT, CDR2 FYEKMQ (reference sequence). CDR3 size: 15 residues.

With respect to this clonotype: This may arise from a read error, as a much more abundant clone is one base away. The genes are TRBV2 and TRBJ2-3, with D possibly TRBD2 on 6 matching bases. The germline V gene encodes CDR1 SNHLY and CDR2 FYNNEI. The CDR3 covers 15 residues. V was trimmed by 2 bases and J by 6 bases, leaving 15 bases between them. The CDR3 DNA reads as TGTGCCAGCAGTGAATGGAGTCTAGCGTCCGATACGCAGTATTTT. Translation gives CASSEWSLASDTQYF.